This TCR beta chain was sequenced in a study of shared clonotypes between healthy human individuals. The method was immunoSEQ multiplex PCR; TCRdb's version includes in-frame clones alone and lacks a portion of them. The table records roughly 120,000 clones, about 70% of them present only once. Germline values: CDR1 SGHRS, CDR2 YFSETQ. Trimming took 4 bases from V and 2 from J, leaving 3 bases between them. The CDR3 has 11 residues. The sequenced material came from memory CD8+ T cells sorted from blood. Subset defined: CD45RO+ cells pooled with CCR7-negative TemRA cells. This rearrangement joins TRBV5-1 to TRBJ2-5; D is ambiguous. The TCR was taken from a woman in her twenties or thirties in good health. The CDR3 DNA reads as TGCGCCAGCAGCGGGCAAGAGACCCAGTACTTC. It is translated as CASSGQETQYF.